A selection of T cell receptor beta chains follows, all from one sample in a study of cytomegalovirus exposure and HLA in healthy donors. Sequenced by immunoSEQ multiplex PCR; TCRdb stores in-frame clones only, minus some. The sample contains some 150,000 clones, over 70% of which appear only once. Source material: PBMCs. All receptors come from a man between 18 and 29 years old in good health and CMV-seropositive. CDR3s include the opening cysteine and the closing phenylalanine or tryptophan. Fields, in order: clone size, D gene, J gene, V gene, CDR3 DNA, CDR3 protein. The D gene is left open where the match is weak. Size is omitted from some rows. Given values are once, few, many or a class for expanded clones.

clone_size: NA
d_call: NA
j_call: TRBJ1-1
v_call: TRBV19
cdr3_nt: TGTGCCAGTAGTTTGATAGGGGATAGCACTGAAGCTTTCTTT
cdr3_aa: CASSLIGDSTEAFF

clone_size: NA
d_call: TRBD1
j_call: TRBJ1-1
v_call: TRBV12-5
cdr3_nt: TGTGCTAGTGGCTCCCGGGACAGGGGGCTTTTGAACACTGAAGCTTTCTTT
cdr3_aa: CASGSRDRGLLNTEAFF

clone_size: NA
d_call: TRBD2
j_call: TRBJ2-1
v_call: TRBV4-2
cdr3_nt: TGTGCCAGCAGCCCCCTGGGTGTAGCGGGCTCCTACAATGAGCAGTTCTTC
cdr3_aa: CASSPLGVAGSYNEQFF

clone_size: NA
d_call: TRBD2
j_call: TRBJ2-3
v_call: TRBV10-3
cdr3_nt: TGTGCCATTAGGGGGCTAGCGGGGGGGGCAGATACGCAGTATTTT
cdr3_aa: CAIRGLAGGADTQYF

clone_size: NA
d_call: TRBD1
j_call: TRBJ1-6
v_call: TRBV7-3
cdr3_nt: TGTGCCAGCAGCACAACGGGGACAGGGAGTTCACCCCTCCACTTT
cdr3_aa: CASSTTGTGSSPLHF

clone_size: NA
d_call: NA
j_call: TRBJ1-5
v_call: TRBV4-1
cdr3_nt: TGCGCCAGCAGCCAAGAACGTGGGGGGGACCAGCCCCAGCATTTT
cdr3_aa: CASSQERGGDQPQHF

clone_size: once
d_call: TRBD1
j_call: TRBJ2-2
v_call: TRBV5-6
cdr3_nt: TGTGCCAGCAGCACGGCGGGACAGGGCAACACCGGGGAGCTGTTTTTT
cdr3_aa: CASSTAGQGNTGELFF

clone_size: NA
d_call: NA
j_call: TRBJ2-7
v_call: TRBV5-4
cdr3_nt: TGTGCCAGCAGCCCGGTTGTGGGGGCCTCCTACGAGCAGTACTTC
cdr3_aa: CASSPVVGASYEQYF

clone_size: NA
d_call: TRBD1
j_call: TRBJ2-1
v_call: TRBV27
cdr3_nt: TGTGCCAGCAGCTTGCGAGGGACAGGGGGAGGGTGGGAGCAGTTCTTC
cdr3_aa: CASSLRGTGGGWEQFF

clone_size: NA
d_call: TRBD2
j_call: TRBJ2-7
v_call: TRBV6-1
cdr3_nt: TGTGCCAGCATTCTAGCGGGGGGGCCATACGAGCAGTACTTC
cdr3_aa: CASILAGGPYEQYF

clone_size: few
d_call: NA
j_call: TRBJ2-6
v_call: TRBV5-6
cdr3_nt: TGTGCCAGCAGCTTGGCCGGGGTTGGGGCCAACGTCCTGACTTTC
cdr3_aa: CASSLAGVGANVLTF

clone_size: NA
d_call: TRBD2
j_call: TRBJ2-5
v_call: TRBV4-3
cdr3_nt: TGCGCCAGCAGCCAAGATACGCCTAGCGGGGGGGCCGGAGAGACCCAGTACTTC
cdr3_aa: CASSQDTPSGGAGETQYF

clone_size: few
d_call: NA
j_call: TRBJ1-1
v_call: TRBV27
cdr3_nt: TGTGCCAGCAGTTTATCGGGGCCGCGGCTGAACACTGAAGCTTTCTTT
cdr3_aa: CASSLSGPRLNTEAFF

clone_size: NA
d_call: TRBD2
j_call: TRBJ2-1
v_call: TRBV14
cdr3_nt: TGTGCCAGCAGTCTACCGACTAGCGGGAGGGCCTATGAGCAGTTCTTC
cdr3_aa: CASSLPTSGRAYEQFF

clone_size: NA
d_call: TRBD1
j_call: TRBJ2-7
v_call: TRBV27
cdr3_nt: TGTGCCAGCAGCAAAGCCGGGACAGCCTGGAGCGAGCAGTACTTC
cdr3_aa: CASSKAGTAWSEQYF

clone_size: few
d_call: TRBD1
j_call: TRBJ1-5
v_call: TRBV2
cdr3_nt: TGTGCCAGCAGGAAAAACAGGGGTCGGAGCAATCAGCCCCAGCATTTT
cdr3_aa: CASRKNRGRSNQPQHF

clone_size: NA
d_call: TRBD2
j_call: TRBJ2-3
v_call: TRBV19
cdr3_nt: TGTGCCAGTAGTCCCTCGGGACTAGCGGGGCGCACAGATACGCAGTATTTT
cdr3_aa: CASSPSGLAGRTDTQYF

clone_size: NA
d_call: TRBD2
j_call: TRBJ2-2
v_call: TRBV4-2
cdr3_nt: TGTGCCAGCAGCGCACTAGCGGGCCTGAACACCGGGGAGCTGTTTTTT
cdr3_aa: CASSALAGLNTGELFF

clone_size: NA
d_call: NA
j_call: TRBJ2-2
v_call: TRBV15
cdr3_nt: TGTGCCACCAGCAGAGCGGGGGCGAACACCGGGGAGCTGTTTTTT
cdr3_aa: CATSRAGANTGELFF

clone_size: NA
d_call: NA
j_call: TRBJ1-1
v_call: TRBV5-8
cdr3_nt: TGTGCCAGCAGCCTCAAGTTGGGGCAGCTGAACACTGAAGCTTTCTTT
cdr3_aa: CASSLKLGQLNTEAFF

clone_size: NA
d_call: NA
j_call: TRBJ2-7
v_call: TRBV27
cdr3_nt: TGTGCCAGCAGTTTACAGTATGGCTCTAGCTTTCTGGAGTACTTC
cdr3_aa: CASSLQYGSSFLEYF

clone_size: NA
d_call: NA
j_call: TRBJ2-5
v_call: TRBV10-2
cdr3_nt: TGCGCCAGCAGAGGAGATTGGGAAGAGACCCAGTACTTC
cdr3_aa: CASRGDWEETQYF

clone_size: few
d_call: TRBD1
j_call: TRBJ2-7
v_call: TRBV7-9
cdr3_nt: TGTGCCAGCAGCTTAGGGACAGGGGAGGCCTACGAGCAGTACTTC
cdr3_aa: CASSLGTGEAYEQYF

clone_size: once
d_call: TRBD1
j_call: TRBJ1-5
v_call: TRBV7-9
cdr3_nt: TGTGCCAGCAGCCCAGGGGGGCAGTTCAATCAGCCCCAGCATTTT
cdr3_aa: CASSPGGQFNQPQHF

clone_size: NA
d_call: TRBD1
j_call: TRBJ2-2
v_call: TRBV4-3
cdr3_nt: TGCGCCAGCAGCCAAGATGGGACAGGGGGCACCGGGGAGCTGTTTTTT
cdr3_aa: CASSQDGTGGTGELFF

clone_size: NA
d_call: NA
j_call: TRBJ1-4
v_call: TRBV30
cdr3_nt: TGTGCCTGGAGTGTTGGGCAGGGGACCGAAAAACTGTTTTTT
cdr3_aa: CAWSVGQGTEKLFF

clone_size: NA
d_call: TRBD1
j_call: TRBJ2-7
v_call: TRBV27
cdr3_nt: TGTGCCAGCAGGCAACCGGGACAGAACTACGAGCAGTACTTC
cdr3_aa: CASRQPGQNYEQYF

clone_size: few
d_call: TRBD2
j_call: TRBJ2-1
v_call: TRBV2
cdr3_nt: TGTGCCAGCATCTACCTGGCTAGCGGGGGCAATGAGCAGTTCTTC
cdr3_aa: CASIYLASGGNEQFF

clone_size: NA
d_call: NA
j_call: TRBJ1-5
v_call: TRBV19
cdr3_nt: TGTGCCAGTAGTATAGATGGGCGCAATCAGCCCCAGCATTTT
cdr3_aa: CASSIDGRNQPQHF

clone_size: NA
d_call: NA
j_call: TRBJ1-4
v_call: TRBV19
cdr3_nt: TGTGCCAGTAGTATGAGGAGGGCGGATGAAAAACTGTTTTTT
cdr3_aa: CASSMRRADEKLFF

clone_size: NA
d_call: NA
j_call: TRBJ1-5
v_call: TRBV19
cdr3_nt: TGTGCCAGTAGTACCGGCGGGGGCAATCAGCCCCAGCATTTT
cdr3_aa: CASSTGGGNQPQHF

clone_size: NA
d_call: NA
j_call: TRBJ1-1
v_call: TRBV19
cdr3_nt: TGTGCCAGTAGTATTTTAGACAGACCGGCTGAAGCTTTCTTT
cdr3_aa: CASSILDRPAEAFF

clone_size: NA
d_call: NA
j_call: TRBJ1-4
v_call: TRBV7-9
cdr3_nt: TGTGCCAGCAGTCCATTGGGGGGAATAGGAGAACTGTTTTTT
cdr3_aa: CASSPLGGIGELFF